This T cell receptor beta chain was sequenced in a study of control samples from healthy donors and cancer patients. CDR1 and CDR2 from the germline V gene are MNHEY and SVGAGI. V shed 6 bases and J 2 bases; nucleotides not matched to a gene: 4. The CDR3 totals 14 residues. The assay was immunoSEQ multiplex PCR, and TCRdb's table has in-frame clones only and misses some. Here the sample spans roughly 170,000 clones, 94% being singletons. The TCR was taken from a woman younger than 35 in good health. The sample was blood. The J gene is TRBJ2-7, the V gene TRBV6-5, with TRBD1 matching 10 bases. The CDR3 region has the DNA TGTGCCAGCAGGTCCGGGACAGGGGCCTACGAGCAGTACTTC. It yields the protein CASRSGTGAYEQYF.